The 32 T cell receptor beta chains below come from one sample, sequenced in a study of cytomegalovirus exposure and HLA in healthy donors. Amplification used 60 Vbeta primers and 13 Jbeta primers. Sequencing was performed with immunoSEQ multiplex PCR; in TCRdb, only in-frame clones are kept and a portion is missing. The repertoire holds about 110,000 clones, with around 75% as singletons. Sequencing was carried out using PBMCs. The receptors shown here come from a man aged 35 to 55 in good health and CMV-seronegative.

This chain uses TRBV19 with TRBJ1-4; D is perhaps TRBD1 (6 bases). The CDR3 contains 16 residues. The V end lost 3 bases, the J end lost 7 bases, and 18 bases lay between the germline ends. CDR1 and CDR2 (germline): LNHDA, SQIVND (reference sequence). The CDR3 DNA follows: TGTGCCAGTAGTATGGGCGCGGGGGCGTCGAGTGAAAAACTGTTTTTT. It is translated as CASSMGAGASSEKLFF.

This chain links TRBV2 with TRBJ1-1; possibly TRBD1 for D (6 bases). Germline V lookup: CDR1 SNHLY, CDR2 FYNNEI. V lost 6 bases and J lost 3, with 17 bases in between. The CDR3 totals 15 residues. The CDR3 region is CASSAHGQTDTEAFF. The CDR3, as DNA: TGTGCCAGCAGCGCCCATGGACAGACTGACACTGAAGCTTTCTTT.

This clone has a handful of counts. The rearrangement uses TRBV7-6 and TRBJ1-5; 8 bases agree with TRBD1. The CDR3 length is 16 residues. V lost 2 bases to trimming and J lost 3 bases; unmatched junction nucleotides: 6. Germline loops: CDR1 SGHVS, CDR2 FNYEAQ. CDR3 sequence reads: CASSLSETGDNQPQHF. The CDR3 DNA is TGTGCCAGCAGCTTATCCGAGACAGGGGACAATCAGCCCCAGCATTTT. The whole variable domain, remainder taken from reference TRBV7-6 and TRBJ1-5, is GAGVSQSPRYKVTKRGQDVALRCDPISGHVSLYWYRQALGQGPEFLTYFNYEAQQDKSGLPNDRFSAERPEGSISTLTIQRTEQRDSAMYRCASSLSETGDNQPQHFGDGTRLSIL.

The CDR3 nucleotides read TGTGCCAGCAGCTTAACAGGGCCTTACTACGAGCAGTACTTC. Protein: CASSLTGPYYEQYF. V usage is TRBV11-2 and J usage is TRBJ2-7; D is possibly TRBD1 (6 bases). Germline V lookup: CDR1 SGHAT, CDR2 FQNNGV. This CDR3 is built from 14 residues. V was shortened by 2 bases and J by 3 bases, with 11 bases between the two germline ends.

A note on this clone: One junction end does not reproduce the germline sequence, and a read error may be involved. The rearrangement uses TRBV5-8 and TRBJ2-1; 9 bases are a match to TRBD1. The CDR3 runs 13 residues. Germline assignment: CDR1 SGHTS and CDR2 YDEGEE. The CDR3 reads CVSSWGQGYEQFF. Written as DNA, the CDR3 is TGTGTCAGCAGCTGGGGACAGGGCTATGAGCAGTTCTTC. Full variable domain (rest looked up from reference TRBV5-8 and TRBJ2-1): EAGVTQSPTHLIKTRGQQATLRCSPISGHTSVYWYQQALGLGLQFLLWYDEGEERNRGNFPPRFSGRQFPNYSSELNVNALELEDSALYLCVSSWGQGYEQFFGPGTRLTVL.

V is TRBV30 and J is TRBJ2-7; 7 bases are shared with TRBD1. The CDR3 is 14 residues long. Germline V gene lookup returns CDR1 GTSNPN and CDR2 SVGIG (reference sequence). V was pared by 3 bases and J by 0 bases, with 5 bases of the junction left unmatched. As DNA, the CDR3 is TGTGCCTGGAGCCTGACAGGGAGCTCCTACGAGCAGTACTTC. Its protein product is CAWSLTGSSYEQYF.

About this clone: Other DNA sequences from this sample encode an identical CDR3 as well. The chain uses TRBV19 and TRBJ2-7; 8 nucleotides align to TRBD1. This CDR3 has 13 amino acids. V shed 3 bases and J 4 bases; nucleotides not matched to a gene: 2. Germline CDR1 reads LNHDA; CDR2 reads SQIVND (reference sequence). This CDR3 reads CASSIGTGYEQYF. CDR3 sequence (DNA): TGTGCCAGTAGTATCGGGACAGGTTACGAGCAGTACTTC.

V and J are TRBV6-6 and TRBJ2-1; 7 nucleotides line up with TRBD2. In germline, CDR1 is MNHNY, CDR2 SVGAGI (reference sequence). Trimming at V came to 6 bases and at J to 7 bases, leaving 3 bases not matched to a gene. CDR3 size: 12 residues. The CDR3: CASRGEGNEQFF. Written as DNA, the CDR3 is TGTGCCAGCAGAGGGGAGGGGAATGAGCAGTTCTTC.

The rearrangement uses TRBV5-1 and TRBJ1-4; 10 bases are shared with TRBD1. Trimming removed 4 bases from V and 8 bases from J; junction bases left unmatched: 5. The CDR3 loop spans 14 amino acids. Germline-derived CDR1 and CDR2 are SGHRS and YFSETQ. CDR3 in DNA: TGCGCCAGCAGCCGGACAGGGGGTGGAGAAAAACTGTTTTTT. The encoded protein is CASSRTGGGEKLFF.

This chain uses TRBV10-3 with TRBJ1-3; the D gene is possibly TRBD1 (5 bases). V was clipped by 6 bases and J by 1 base, with 10 bases between them. This CDR3 contains 14 residues. Germline values: CDR1 ENHRY, CDR2 SYGVKD. CDR3 DNA: TGTGCCATCAGGATAGGGGTGTCTGGAAACACCATATATTTT. The encoded protein is CAIRIGVSGNTIYF.

This chain joins TRBV19 and TRBJ1-4; D uncertain. CDR3 length equals 13 residues. Germline CDR1 LNHDA, CDR2 SQIVND (reference sequence). V was clipped by 0 bases and J by 7 bases, with 6 bases between them. In DNA, the CDR3 is TGTGCCAGTAGTATAGAGAGGGCTGAAAAACTGTTTTTT. Its protein is CASSIERAEKLFF.

The gene calls are TRBV7-2 and TRBJ1-4; D is possibly TRBD1 (6 bases). The CDR3 loop spans 15 amino acids. Trimming took 1 base from V and 5 from J, leaving 11 bases between them. Germline V gives CDR1 SGHTA, CDR2 FQGNSA. CDR3 DNA: TGTGCCAGCAGCTTAGGCGACAGGCTGAATGAAAAACTGTTTTTT. Protein: CASSLGDRLNEKLFF.

The J gene is TRBJ2-1, the V gene TRBV9, with TRBD2 as a possible D gene (6 bases). The germline V gene encodes CDR1 SGDLS and CDR2 YYNGEE. This CDR3 comprises 13 residues. Between the trimmed V and J ends, which lost 2 bases and 7 bases, there was a span of 10 bases. The CDR3 DNA reads as TGTGCCAGCAGCGTCGGGACTGAGAATGAGCAGTTCTTC. It is translated as CASSVGTENEQFF.

V gene TRBV7-9 combines with J gene TRBJ1-2; the D is unclear. Germline V gene data show CDR1 as SEHNR and CDR2 as FQNEAQ (reference sequence). V lost 1 base and J lost 4, with 13 bases in between. The CDR3 covers 15 residues. The CDR3 bases are TGTGCCAGCAGCTTAGTCACGTCGGGATCCTATGGCTACACCTTC. Translation gives CASSLVTSGSYGYTF.

The CDR3 loop is CASSLGTGGGNQPQHF. The DNA for the CDR3 is TGCGCCAGCAGCTTGGGGACAGGGGGCGGCAATCAGCCCCAGCATTTT. The V call is TRBV5-1, the J call TRBJ1-5, with 11 positions matching TRBD1. J was trimmed by 2 bases and V by 0 bases; bases with no gene match: 1. In germline, CDR1 is SGHRS, CDR2 YFSETQ. CDR3 length: 16 residues.

The chain recombines TRBV12-5 with TRBJ1-1; possible D gene TRBD1, 6 bases. Trimming stripped 3 bases from V and 11 bases from J, with 13 bases between. CDR1 and CDR2 (germline): LGHNT, FRNRAP. The CDR3 is 12 residues long. The CDR3 is CASGLGQLKAFF. Here the CDR3 DNA reads TGTGCTAGTGGTTTAGGACAGTTAAAGGCTTTCTTT.

The V gene is TRBV6-4, the J gene TRBJ2-4; TRBD2 aligns across 13 bases. CDR3 length equals 14 residues. Germline values: CDR1 MRHNA, CDR2 SNTAGT. The V segment lost 6 bases and the J segment 11 bases; nucleotides outside the gene matches: 7. The chain's CDR3 is CASSPGLAGSVQYF. The CDR3 nucleotides are TGTGCCAGCAGCCCGGGACTAGCGGGAAGCGTTCAGTACTTC.

The chain carries TRBV25-1 and TRBJ2-5; 8 bases agree with TRBD1. The CDR3 has 15 residues. V gave up 3 bases and J gave up 11 bases; unmatched junction bases: 14. Germline V gene data show CDR1 as MGHDK and CDR2 as SYGVNS. In DNA form, the CDR3 reads TGTGCCAGCAGTGATCCCGGGACAGGCGATAAAGAGCAGTACTTC. Translated: CASSDPGTGDKEQYF.

The V call is TRBV19, the J call TRBJ2-1; 9 nucleotides line up with TRBD2. The junction had 1 base not matched to a gene; V was cut back by 4 bases and J by 3 bases. Germline V gene sequence: CDR1 LNHDA, CDR2 SQIVND (reference sequence). The CDR3 is made up of 14 amino acids. CDR3 protein: CASSTSGVYNEQFF. Written as DNA, the CDR3 is TGTGCCAGTAGTACTAGCGGGGTCTACAATGAGCAGTTCTTC.

This chain joins TRBV7-6 and TRBJ1-1; 8 bases agree with TRBD1. CDR3 size: 15 residues. The trim removed 4 bases at V and 0 bases at J, leaving 4 bases unmatched. The germline gives CDR1 SGHVS, CDR2 FNYEAQ. The CDR3, as DNA: TGTGCCAGCAGCTCCGGACAGGGCATGAACACTGAAGCTTTCTTT. Translating it yields CASSSGQGMNTEAFF.

This clone has only a few counts. The chain uses TRBV5-4 and TRBJ2-7, with D tentatively TRBD1 (6 bases). Germline CDR1 SGHNT, CDR2 YYREEE (reference sequence). V was trimmed by 0 bases and J by 5 bases, leaving 12 bases between them. The CDR3 has 14 amino acids. The CDR3 sequence is CASSLGWGRNEQYF. The CDR3 coding sequence is TGTGCCAGCAGCTTGGGGTGGGGGCGGAACGAGCAGTACTTC.

This chain joins TRBV18 and TRBJ2-3, with D possibly being TRBD1 (6 bases). Between the trimmed V and J ends, which lost 2 bases and 2 bases, there was a span of 11 bases. The CDR3 covers 15 residues. Germline lookup yields CDR1 KGHSH and CDR2 LQKENI. This CDR3 is CASSPVTGPTDTQYF. In DNA, the CDR3 is TGTGCCAGCTCACCAGTCACAGGGCCCACAGATACGCAGTATTTT.

The chain has TRBV27 and TRBJ2-3, with TRBD1 identical over 9 bases. Losses at the gene ends were 6 bases for V and 5 bases for J; bases not matched to a gene: 9. The CDR3 spans 15 residues. Germline V gene data show CDR1 as MNHEY and CDR2 as SMNVEV (reference sequence). This chain's CDR3 is CASRKPGQGGDTQYF. The CDR3 bases are TGTGCCAGCAGAAAACCGGGACAGGGCGGAGATACGCAGTATTTT.

This rearrangement joins TRBV4-1 to TRBJ2-7, with 7 bases matching TRBD2. CDR3 length: 13 amino acids. Trimming removed 4 bases from V and 7 bases from J; junction bases left unmatched: 7. Germline-derived CDR1 and CDR2 are MGHRA and YSYEKL. The CDR3 region is CASSRGGGAEQYF. CDR3 in DNA: TGCGCCAGCAGCCGGGGCGGGGGAGCGGAGCAGTACTTC.

The V gene is TRBV6-5, the J gene TRBJ1-1; 7 nucleotides agree with TRBD1. CDR1 MNHEY and CDR2 SVGAGI come from the germline V gene. J was trimmed by 5 bases and V by 4 bases; bases with no gene match: 4. The CDR3 is made up of 13 amino acids. The CDR3 protein is CASSWEQGTEAFF. The CDR3 coding sequence is TGTGCCAGCAGTTGGGAACAGGGGACTGAAGCTTTCTTT.

V usage is TRBV4-1 and J usage is TRBJ2-7, with a possible D match to TRBD1 (6 bases). The CDR3 is 14 residues long. Per germline, CDR1 MGHRA and CDR2 YSYEKL. V gave up 4 bases and J gave up 2 bases, with 12 bases separating them. The DNA of the CDR3 is TGCGCCAGCAGCCTCGGACAGTCCACCTACGAGCAGTACTTC. This encodes CASSLGQSTYEQYF.

The chain carries TRBV7-6 and TRBJ2-1, with D possibly being TRBD2 (5 bases). V lost 5 bases to trimming and J lost 3 bases, with 14 bases between them. Germline CDR1 is SGHVS and CDR2 is FNYEAQ. This CDR3 spans 15 amino acids. The CDR3 reads CASSPIRGNYNEQFF. The CDR3 region has the DNA TGTGCCAGCAGCCCCATCCGGGGAAACTACAATGAGCAGTTCTTC.

This clone was detected a few times. The V and J genes are TRBV6-5 and TRBJ2-7, with D perhaps matching TRBD2 (6 bases). V was cut by 1 base and J by 0 bases, with 10 bases left in between. Germline lookup yields CDR1 MNHEY and CDR2 SVGAGI. This CDR3 spans 15 amino acids. In DNA form, the CDR3 reads TGTGCCAGCAGTTACTTTGCGGGGCGCTCCTACGAGCAGTACTTC. It specifies CASSYFAGRSYEQYF.

V usage is TRBV2 and J usage is TRBJ1-2; D ambiguous. Trimming shortened V by 7 bases and J by 2 bases, and 8 bases separated the two germline ends. The CDR3 consists of 12 residues. Germline V gene lookup returns CDR1 SNHLY and CDR2 FYNNEI. CDR3 nucleotide sequence: TGTGCCAGCACGACGGGGAACTATGGCTACACCTTC. Protein product: CASTTGNYGYTF. Full variable domain (remainder filled in from reference TRBV2 and TRBJ1-2): EPEVTQTPSHQVTQMGQEVILRCVPISNHLYFYWYRQILGQKVEFLVSFYNNEISEKSEIFDDQFSVERPDGSNFTLKIRSTKLEDSAMYFCASTTGNYGYTFGSGTRLTVV.

The V and J genes are TRBV19 and TRBJ2-3, with 10 bases lining up with TRBD2. CDR1 and CDR2 from the germline V gene are LNHDA and SQIVND (reference sequence). The CDR3 totals 16 residues. The ends lost 4 bases at V and 10 bases at J; junction bases unmatched: 14. The CDR3 region has the DNA TGTGCCAGTAGTAGCACGGGACTAGCGCACCGGGGAGCGCAGTATTTT. It codes for CASSSTGLAHRGAQYF.

The rearrangement uses TRBV28 and TRBJ2-1; TRBD2 aligns across 11 bases. The CDR3 runs 16 residues. Germline V gene lookup returns CDR1 MDHEN and CDR2 SYDVKM. Germline trimming cut 4 bases from V and 5 bases from J; bases unmatched to any gene: 7. This CDR3 reads CASSSVAGGSHNEQFF. For the CDR3, the DNA is TGTGCCAGCAGTTCTGTAGCGGGAGGGTCGCACAATGAGCAGTTCTTC.

The J gene is TRBJ2-1, the V gene TRBV6-6; 11 bases align to TRBD2. CDR1 is MNHNY and CDR2 is SVGAGI in the germline V gene (reference sequence). With 4 bases clipped from V and 7 bases from J, the junction kept 3 bases outside the gene matches. The CDR3 extends over 14 amino acids. CDR3 loop: CASSSTSGVNEQFF. The CDR3 DNA follows: TGTGCCAGCAGTTCGACTAGCGGGGTGAATGAGCAGTTCTTC.